These 15 T cell receptor beta chains came from one sample sequenced in a study of blood T cell repertoires in COVID-19. The table came from immunoSEQ multiplex PCR; TCRdb's copy has only in-frame clones and leaves some out. The table records roughly 260,000 clones, approximately 90% of them present only once. Material: peripheral blood. The receptors stem from a man aged 60-69 years who had recovered from COVID-19.

This rearrangement joins TRBV2 to TRBJ1-5; the D is unclear. Germline V CDR1 and CDR2: SNHLY, FYNNEI. There are 14 residues in the CDR3. Trimming shortened V by 4 bases and J by 6 bases, and 13 bases separated the two germline ends. CDR3 region: CASSVRGYSQPQHF. The CDR3 DNA follows: TGTGCCAGCAGTGTTCGAGGGTACAGTCAGCCCCAGCATTTT.

V is TRBV19 and J is TRBJ1-2, with 7 bases that match TRBD1. The CDR3 has 17 amino acids. V dropped 10 bases and J dropped 0; count of bases not matched to a gene: 17. Germline V CDR1 and CDR2: LNHDA, SQIVND (reference sequence). CDR3 sequence reads: CATIGGDSFTPNYGYTF. CDR3 coding DNA: TGTGCCACCATAGGTGGGGACAGCTTTACCCCTAACTATGGCTACACCTTC.

On this clone itself: This sample also contains other DNA sequences that code for the same CDR3. The CDR3 sequence is CASSSTGGAYEQYF. CDR3 nucleotide sequence: TGCGCCAGCAGCTCAACGGGAGGGGCCTACGAGCAGTACTTC. The chain uses TRBV5-1 and TRBJ2-7, with 8 bases lining up with TRBD2. The CDR3 spans 14 residues. V shed 3 bases, J shed 2 bases, and the junction held 4 bases outside the gene matches. Germline V gives CDR1 SGHRS, CDR2 YFSETQ.

This chain links TRBV7-8 with TRBJ1-6; 9 bases map to TRBD1. The CDR3 runs 17 residues. V lost 5 bases to trimming and J lost 0 bases; unmatched junction nucleotides: 5. CDR1 and CDR2 from the germline V gene are SGHVS and FQNEAQ. The CDR3 DNA reads TGTGCCAGCAGCCCGACAGGGGGGAGCTCCTATAATTCACCCCTCCACTTT. Its translation: CASSPTGGSSYNSPLHF.

Here the CDR3 reads CASSLGQSIFQYF. For the CDR3, the DNA is TGTGCCAGCAGTTTGGGACAGTCGATTTTCCAGTACTTC. The chain uses TRBV28 and TRBJ2-5; 7 bases map to TRBD1. This CDR3 is built from 13 residues. J was trimmed by 10 bases and V by 3 bases; bases with no gene match: 8. Germline values: CDR1 MDHEN, CDR2 SYDVKM. Combining the CDR3 with reference TRBV28 and TRBJ2-5 gives the whole variable domain DVKVTQSSRYLVKRTGEKVFLECVQDMDHENMFWYRQDPGLGLRLIYFSYDVKMKEKGDIPEGYSVSREKKERFSLILESASTNQTSMYLCASSLGQSIFQYFGPGTRLLVL.

To note about this clone: Other nucleotide sequences from this sample produce the same CDR3. CDR3 coding DNA: TGTGCCATCAGTGGTGACATGAACACTGAAGCTTTCTTT. Translation: CAISGDMNTEAFF. The rearrangement joins TRBV10-3 to TRBJ1-1, with D hard to call. Trimming took 4 bases from V and 0 from J, leaving 6 bases between them. The germline V gene encodes CDR1 ENHRY and CDR2 SYGVKD. The CDR3 sequence is 13 residues long.

The chain carries TRBV19 and TRBJ1-6; D uncertain. With 3 bases removed from V and 10 bases from J, the gap between germline ends came to 25 bases. CDR1 and CDR2 from the germline V gene are LNHDA and SQIVND (reference sequence). This CDR3 contains 18 residues. This CDR3 reads CASSMDSSGFTRRSPLHF. The CDR3 region has the DNA TGTGCCAGTAGTATGGACTCTTCGGGCTTCACCAGGCGGTCACCCCTCCACTTT.

In this sample, this clone turned up once. The rearrangement uses TRBV14 and TRBJ2-2; perhaps TRBD1 as D (6 bases). This CDR3 region has 13 residues. Germline values: CDR1 SGHDN, CDR2 FVKESK. V was clipped by 4 bases and J by 9 bases, with 12 bases between them. The CDR3, as DNA: TGTGCCAGCAGCCGAGATCAGGGGTGGGAGCTGTTTTTT. This gives the protein CASSRDQGWELFF.

The rearrangement uses TRBV11-2 and TRBJ2-3, with D perhaps TRBD2 (6 bases). V lost 5 bases and J 0 bases, leaving 15 bases between the germline ends. This CDR3 has 16 amino acids. Germline loops: CDR1 SGHAT, CDR2 FQNNGV. The CDR3, as DNA: TGTGCCAGCAGCCCGTGGGGGGACGGGAGCACAGATACGCAGTATTTT. Protein: CASSPWGDGSTDTQYF.

V is TRBV9 and J is TRBJ2-3, with unresolved D. This CDR3 is 14 amino acids long. The V and J ends lost 0 bases and 4 bases respectively, with 9 bases between them. CDR1 is SGDLS, CDR2 YYNGEE, per germline. The CDR3 bases are TGTGCCAGCAGCGTAGAAAGTCCAGCAGATACGCAGTATTTT. It codes for CASSVESPADTQYF.

This clone is a singleton in its sample. This chain connects TRBV7-2 to TRBJ1-2, with 8 bases identical to TRBD1. From germline, CDR1 is SGHTA and CDR2 FQGNSA. The CDR3 covers 15 residues. Trimming cost V 3 bases and J 2 bases; bases outside gene matches: 5. CDR3 amino acids: CASSLDRARNYGYTF. In DNA form, the CDR3 reads TGTGCCAGCAGCTTGGACAGGGCCCGAAACTATGGCTACACCTTC.

The rearrangement links TRBV6-1 to TRBJ2-1; TRBD1 matches 9 bases. The V gene's germline CDR1 is MNHNS and CDR2 SASEGT. The CDR3 is 16 amino acids. The trim removed 4 bases at V and 2 bases at J, leaving 6 bases unmatched. CDR3 residues: CASSALTGGAYNEQFF. DNA of the CDR3: TGTGCCAGCAGTGCCCTAACAGGGGGCGCCTACAATGAGCAGTTCTTC.

This clone was seen only a few times. The chain recombines TRBV5-1 with TRBJ2-7, with TRBD1 matching 8 bases. The CDR3 spans 14 residues. Germline CDR1 is SGHRS and CDR2 is YFSETQ. The V and J ends lost 0 bases and 5 bases, in that order; junction bases with no gene match: 4. CDR3 coding DNA: TGCGCCAGCAGCTTGGTTGGACAGGGCAACGAGCAGTACTTC. Protein sequence: CASSLVGQGNEQYF.

The genes are TRBV6-5 and TRBJ2-7, with 9 bases fitting TRBD1. CDR1 is MNHEY and CDR2 is SVGAGI in the germline V gene. This CDR3 has 15 amino acids. Losses at the gene ends were 5 bases for V and 5 bases for J; bases not matched to a gene: 10. The CDR3, as DNA: TGTGCCAGCAGTCCAATGTGGACAGGGGATCACGAGCAGTACTTC. Its translation is CASSPMWTGDHEQYF.

The chain joins TRBV6-4 to TRBJ2-7; 7 bases map to TRBD1. The CDR3 has 14 residues. Germline CDR1 MRHNA, CDR2 SNTAGT. V lost 4 bases and J lost 5; bases outside the gene matches: 8. The CDR3 loop reads CASSADRDSDEQYF. Written as DNA, the CDR3 is TGTGCCAGCAGTGCCGACAGGGATTCCGACGAGCAGTACTTC.